This TCR beta chain was sequenced for a study of OX40 agonist ivuxolimab in advanced cancers. Here immunoSEQ multiplex PCR was the method, and the copy in TCRdb shows in-frame clones only, minus some. The data hold some 45,000 clones, with approximately 83% observed a single time. In its sample, this clone was seen a few times. This TCR derives from an adult with an advanced solid tumor such as melanoma, head and neck, liver or kidney cancer. The sequences come from CD4+ or CD8+ T cells sorted from blood, collected in a trial of the OX40 agonist ivuxolimab.

CDR3 loop: CSVETGTNTEAFF. The CDR3 nucleotides are TGCAGCGTTGAAACCGGGACGAACACTGAAGCTTTCTTT. The V call is TRBV29-1, the J call TRBJ1-1; possible D gene TRBD1, 5 bases. V dropped 2 bases and J dropped 1 base, with 8 bases sitting between them. CDR3 length equals 13 residues. CDR1 and CDR2 (germline): SQVTM, ANQGSEA.